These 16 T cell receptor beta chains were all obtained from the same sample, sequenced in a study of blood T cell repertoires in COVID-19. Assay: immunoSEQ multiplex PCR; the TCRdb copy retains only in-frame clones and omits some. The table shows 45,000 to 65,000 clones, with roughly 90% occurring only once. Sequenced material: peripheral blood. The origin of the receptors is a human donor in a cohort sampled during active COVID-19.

The CDR3 sequence is CASSRPAMGLDTQYF. The CDR3 DNA sequence: TGTGCCAGCTCACGCCCCGCGATGGGGCTGGATACGCAGTATTTT. The V call is TRBV18, the J call TRBJ2-3, with TRBD1 as a possible D gene (5 bases). The CDR3 has 15 amino acids. V lost 4 bases and J lost 6, with 17 bases in between. Germline values: CDR1 KGHSH, CDR2 LQKENI.

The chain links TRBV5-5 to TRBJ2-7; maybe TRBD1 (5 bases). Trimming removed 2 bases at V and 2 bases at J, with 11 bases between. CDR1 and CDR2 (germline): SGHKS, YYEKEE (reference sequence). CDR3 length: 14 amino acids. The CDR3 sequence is CASSLGDSTYEQYV. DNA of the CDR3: TGTGCCAGCAGCTTAGGAGACAGTACCTACGAGCAGTACGTC.

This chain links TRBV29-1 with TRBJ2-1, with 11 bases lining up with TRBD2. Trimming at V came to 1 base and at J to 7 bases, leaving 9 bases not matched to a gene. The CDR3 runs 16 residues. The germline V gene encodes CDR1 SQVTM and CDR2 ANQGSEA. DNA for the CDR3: TGCAGCGTTGAAGGGTTACTAGCGGGAGTGAGAAATGAGCAGTTCTTC. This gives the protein CSVEGLLAGVRNEQFF.

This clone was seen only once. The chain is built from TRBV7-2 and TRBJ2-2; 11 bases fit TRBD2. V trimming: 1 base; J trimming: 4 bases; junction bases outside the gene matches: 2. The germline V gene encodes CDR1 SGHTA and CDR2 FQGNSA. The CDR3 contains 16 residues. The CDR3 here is CASSLVAGGRTGELFF. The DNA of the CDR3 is TGTGCCAGCAGCTTAGTAGCGGGGGGGCGCACCGGGGAGCTGTTTTTT.

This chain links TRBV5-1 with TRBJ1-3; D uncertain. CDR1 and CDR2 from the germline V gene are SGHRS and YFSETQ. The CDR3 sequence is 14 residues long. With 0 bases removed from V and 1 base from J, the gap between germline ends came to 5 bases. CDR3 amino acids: CASSLDGSGNTIYF. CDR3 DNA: TGCGCCAGCAGCTTGGACGGGTCTGGAAACACCATATATTTT.

Here the CDR3 DNA reads TGTGCCAGCAGCCAAGAAGAAAGCCAGGCGGAGCTGTTTTTT. Translation: CASSQEESQAELFF. The chain combines TRBV4-2 with TRBJ2-2, with D hard to call. Per the germline V gene, CDR1 is LGHNA and CDR2 is YNFKEQ. This CDR3 contains 14 residues. V was clipped by 0 bases and J by 10 bases, with 12 bases between them.

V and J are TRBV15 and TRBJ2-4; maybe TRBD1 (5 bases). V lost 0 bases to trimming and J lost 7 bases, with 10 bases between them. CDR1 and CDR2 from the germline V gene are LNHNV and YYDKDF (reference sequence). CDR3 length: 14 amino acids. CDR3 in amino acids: CATSREGASNIQYF. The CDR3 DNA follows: TGTGCCACCAGCAGAGAAGGGGCCAGTAACATTCAGTACTTC. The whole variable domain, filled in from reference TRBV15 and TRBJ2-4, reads DAMVIQNPRYQVTQFGKPVTLSCSQTLNHNVMYWYQQKSSQAPKLLFHYYDKDFNNEADTPDNFQSRRPNTSFCFLDIRSPGLGDTAMYLCATSREGASNIQYFGAGTRLSVL.

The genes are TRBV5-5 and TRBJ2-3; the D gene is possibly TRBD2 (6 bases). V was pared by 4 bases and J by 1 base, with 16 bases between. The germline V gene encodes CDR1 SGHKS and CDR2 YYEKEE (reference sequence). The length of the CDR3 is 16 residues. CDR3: CASSPYLSGGTDTQYF. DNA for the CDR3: TGTGCCAGCAGCCCATATCTTAGCGGAGGCACAGATACGCAGTATTTT.

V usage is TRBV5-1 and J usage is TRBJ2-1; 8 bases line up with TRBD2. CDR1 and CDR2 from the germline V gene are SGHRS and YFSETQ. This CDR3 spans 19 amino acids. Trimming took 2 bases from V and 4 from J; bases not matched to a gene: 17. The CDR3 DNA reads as TGCGCCAGCAGCTTTCTTGGCTTTAGCGCGGGGGGCGCGTACAATGAGCAGTTCTTC. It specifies CASSFLGFSAGGAYNEQFF.

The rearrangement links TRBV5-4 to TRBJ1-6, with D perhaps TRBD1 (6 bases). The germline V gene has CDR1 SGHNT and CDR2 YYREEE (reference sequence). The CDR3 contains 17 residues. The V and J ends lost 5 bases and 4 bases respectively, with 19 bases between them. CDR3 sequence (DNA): TGTGCCAGCAGGAGGGGGACGCCCAGTGGTTATAATTCACCCCTCCACTTT. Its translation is CASRRGTPSGYNSPLHF.

The CDR3: CASSQTGNEQFF. The DNA for the CDR3 is TGTGCCAGCAGTCAAACAGGGAATGAGCAGTTCTTC. The rearrangement joins TRBV28 to TRBJ2-1; perhaps TRBD1 as D (6 bases). Trimming took off 5 bases at V and 7 bases at J, with 9 bases between the two ends. Germline V gene sequence: CDR1 MDHEN, CDR2 SYDVKM. CDR3 length equals 12 residues.

CDR3 protein: CASSQSQRGAFF. Here the CDR3 DNA reads TGTGCCAGCTCACAAAGTCAACGGGGAGCTTTCTTT. J is TRBJ1-1 and V is TRBV18; D is unresolved. The CDR3 runs to 12 residues. CDR1 is KGHSH and CDR2 is LQKENI in the germline V gene. V was cut by 4 bases and J by 10 bases, with 13 bases left in between.

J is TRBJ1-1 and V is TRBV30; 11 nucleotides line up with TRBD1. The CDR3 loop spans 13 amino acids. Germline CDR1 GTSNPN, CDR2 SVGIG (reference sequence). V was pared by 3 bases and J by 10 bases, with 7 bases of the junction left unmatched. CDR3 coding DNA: TGTGCCTGGAGCGGACAGGGGGCGGGTGGAGCTTTCTTT. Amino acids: CAWSGQGAGGAFF.

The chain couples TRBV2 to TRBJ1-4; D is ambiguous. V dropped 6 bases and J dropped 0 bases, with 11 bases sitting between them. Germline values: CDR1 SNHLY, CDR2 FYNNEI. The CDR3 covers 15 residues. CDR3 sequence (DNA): TGTGCCAGCAGCCGCCCCCCGGCAACTAATGAAAAACTGTTTTTT. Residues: CASSRPPATNEKLFF.

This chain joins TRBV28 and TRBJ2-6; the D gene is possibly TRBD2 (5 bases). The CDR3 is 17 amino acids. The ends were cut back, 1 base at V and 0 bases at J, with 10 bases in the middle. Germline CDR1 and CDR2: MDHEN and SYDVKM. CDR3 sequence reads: CASSLSALDSGANVLTF. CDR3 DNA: TGTGCCAGCAGTTTATCGGCACTAGACTCTGGGGCCAACGTCCTGACTTTC.

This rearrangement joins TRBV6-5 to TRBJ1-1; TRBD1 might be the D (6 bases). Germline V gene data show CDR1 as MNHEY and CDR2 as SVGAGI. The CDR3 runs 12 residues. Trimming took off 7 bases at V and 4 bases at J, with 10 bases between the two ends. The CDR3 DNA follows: TGTGCCAGCAAGGGGGTGAGCACTGAAGCTTTCTTT. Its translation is CASKGVSTEAFF.